This paragraph reports one T cell receptor (beta chain). Germline CDR1 is SEHNR and CDR2 is FQNEAQ (reference sequence). V was clipped by 5 bases and J by 5 bases; unmatched bases: 15. The CDR3 consists of 17 residues. The entry originates in a study of blood T cell repertoires in COVID-19. Sequencing used immunoSEQ multiplex PCR; TCRdb keeps in-frame clones, though not all of them. The sample lists 250,000 to 400,000 clones; 70% to 90% were seen once. This clonotype was obtained from a woman in her 30s with COVID-19, enrolled during active disease. This rearrangement joins TRBV7-9 to TRBJ2-5; TRBD2 matches at 9 bases. What was sequenced was peripheral blood. CDR3 DNA: TGTGCCAGCAGCATCCCCTTGGGGGCGGGGGGGCTTGAGACCCAGTACTTC. Its protein is CASSIPLGAGGLETQYF.